This T cell receptor beta chain was observed in a study of blood T cell repertoires in COVID-19. Between the trimmed V and J ends, which lost 4 bases and 10 bases, there was a span of 20 bases. From germline, CDR1 is KGHSH and CDR2 LQKENI. This CDR3 comprises 15 residues. During active infection, Seattle patients enrolled and were then monitored through disease. Profiled with immunoSEQ multiplex PCR; TCRdb holds only in-frame clones, not every one. The sample shows about 370,000 clones, around 92% of them seen only once. The sequenced material came from peripheral blood. The clonotype comes from a woman younger than 45 with COVID-19, enrolled during active disease. The J gene is TRBJ2-1, the V gene TRBV18, with D maybe TRBD2 (6 bases). The CDR3 nucleotides are TGTGCCAGCTCACTCCCGGGACTGGTCTATGTGGAGCAGTTCTTC. Translation gives CASSLPGLVYVEQFF.